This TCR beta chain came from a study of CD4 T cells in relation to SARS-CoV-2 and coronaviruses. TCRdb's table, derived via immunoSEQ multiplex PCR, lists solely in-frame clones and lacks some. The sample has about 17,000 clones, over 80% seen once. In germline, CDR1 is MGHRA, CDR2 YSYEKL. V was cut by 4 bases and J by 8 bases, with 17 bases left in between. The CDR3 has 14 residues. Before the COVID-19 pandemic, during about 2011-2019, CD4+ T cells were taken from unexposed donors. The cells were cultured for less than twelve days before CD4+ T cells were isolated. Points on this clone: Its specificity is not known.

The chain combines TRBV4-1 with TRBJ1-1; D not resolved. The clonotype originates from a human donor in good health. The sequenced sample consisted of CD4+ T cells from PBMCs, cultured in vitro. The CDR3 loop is CASSPARAGTEAFF. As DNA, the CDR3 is TGCGCCAGCAGCCCCGCACGGGCCGGCACAGAAGCTTTCTTT.